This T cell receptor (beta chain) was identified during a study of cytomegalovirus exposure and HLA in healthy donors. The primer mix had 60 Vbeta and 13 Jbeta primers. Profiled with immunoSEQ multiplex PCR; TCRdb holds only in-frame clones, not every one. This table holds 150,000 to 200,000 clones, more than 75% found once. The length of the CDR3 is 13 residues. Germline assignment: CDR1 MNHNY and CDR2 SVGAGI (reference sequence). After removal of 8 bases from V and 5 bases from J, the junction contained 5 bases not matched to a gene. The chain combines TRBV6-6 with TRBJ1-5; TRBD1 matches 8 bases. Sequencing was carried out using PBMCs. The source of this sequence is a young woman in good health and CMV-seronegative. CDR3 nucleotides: TGTGCCAGCGGGACAGGTCCCTATCAGCCCCAGCATTTT. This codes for CASGTGPYQPQHF.